The rows below give T cell receptor beta chains drawn from one sample of a study of OX40 agonist ivuxolimab in advanced cancers. Sequencing was performed with immunoSEQ multiplex PCR; in TCRdb, only in-frame clones are kept and a portion is missing. The sample lists about 79,000 clones, 88% seen once, with around 4.1% in the top ten. The material sequenced was CD4+ or CD8+ T cells sorted from blood, taken in a trial of the OX40 agonist ivuxolimab. The receptors originated from an adult with an advanced solid tumor such as melanoma, head and neck, liver or kidney cancer. The CDR3 runs from the conserved cysteine through the conserved F or W. A D gene is named only where the DNA matches it firmly. Expanded clones are given a class, and other clones once, few, many or no size at all.

V,J,D,size,DNA,CDR3
TRBV5-6,TRBJ1-6,-,-,TGTGCCAGCAGCTTGGTTTCGGGGAACATTGGCTCACCCCTCCACTTT,CASSLVSGNIGSPLHF
TRBV28,TRBJ2-6,-,-,TGTGCCAGCAGGAGAGGGGGCTCTGGGGCCAACGTCCTGACTTTC,CASRRGGSGANVLTF
TRBV29-1,TRBJ1-4,TRBD1,-,TGCAGCGTCTTCGGGACAGGGGGCAAAGAGGGACTGTTTTTT,CSVFGTGGKEGLFF
TRBV5-1,TRBJ2-7,-,-,TGCGCCAGCAGCTTGGCCGGCGGCCTCTACGAGCAGTACTTC,CASSLAGGLYEQYF
TRBV10-1,TRBJ2-7,-,-,TGCGCCAGCAGTGATCGTGGGGGGCCTCTGGACGAGCAGTACTTC,CASSDRGGPLDEQYF
TRBV29-1,TRBJ2-1,TRBD2,-,TGCAGCGTTGGTGGGACTAGCACAGATGAGCAGTTCTTC,CSVGGTSTDEQFF
TRBV18,TRBJ1-4,-,once,TGTGCCAGCTCACCTCCGGGACGAGATAATGAAAAACTGTTTTTT,CASSPPGRDNEKLFF
TRBV5-4,TRBJ2-3,-,-,TGTGCCAGCAGCTTAGGCGGGATAAGCACAGATACGCAGTATTTT,CASSLGGISTDTQYF
TRBV10-2,TRBJ1-2,TRBD1,-,TGCGCCAGCACTCCGGGACAGTTAAACTATGGCTACACCTTC,CASTPGQLNYGYTF
TRBV10-2,TRBJ2-3,-,-,TGCGCCAGCAGGACTGGGCCAGATACGCAGTATTTT,CASRTGPDTQYF
TRBV6-5,TRBJ1-6,-,-,TGTGCCAGCAGTTACCTAACCGGGATTTCACCCCTCCACTTT,CASSYLTGISPLHF
TRBV6-1,TRBJ1-1,-,-,TGTGCCAGCACCTGGCAGGGCCGGACTGAAGCTTTCTTT,CASTWQGRTEAFF
TRBV18,TRBJ1-4,-,once,TGTGCCAGCTCACCACGGGGATCGGAAGGGGAAAAACTGTTTTTT,CASSPRGSEGEKLFF
TRBV5-5,TRBJ2-7,-,-,TGTGCCAGCAGCGACGGAGGGGGGACGCACGAGCAGTACTTC,CASSDGGGTHEQYF
TRBV30,TRBJ2-2,TRBD2,once,TGTGCCTGGAGTGTACTCTTCCAGCGGGAGTTCGGCGGGGAGCTGTTTTTT,CAWSVLFQREFGGELFF
TRBV5-1,TRBJ1-1,-,-,TGCGCCAGCAGCTTCACAGGGAACACTGAAGCTTTCTTT,CASSFTGNTEAFF
TRBV9,TRBJ2-5,TRBD2,-,TGTGCCAGCAGCGTAGCGGGGGGGCGAGGAGAGACCCAGTACTTC,CASSVAGGRGETQYF
TRBV5-1,TRBJ2-2,TRBD2,once,TGCGCCAGCAGCTTGCTAACTAGCGGGAGGGATCACACCGGGGAGCTGTTTTTT,CASSLLTSGRDHTGELFF
TRBV4-1,TRBJ1-2,-,-,TGCGCCAGCAGCCAAGCTGGTACCGACAGACTATATGGCTACACCTTC,CASSQAGTDRLYGYTF
TRBV6-1,TRBJ2-7,TRBD2,-,TGTGCCAGCAGTGGTCATACTAGCGGGCCCATCTACGAGCAGTACTTC,CASSGHTSGPIYEQYF
TRBV18,TRBJ1-2,-,-,TGTGCCAGCTCACCGTCGCGGAACTATGGCTACACCTTC,CASSPSRNYGYTF
TRBV4-1,TRBJ2-3,TRBD1,-,TGCGCCAGCAGCCGCGGGACAGGCCGAGATACGCAGTATTTT,CASSRGTGRDTQYF
TRBV7-6,TRBJ2-1,TRBD1,-,TGTGCCAGCAGCCCCTACCAGGGGACAGCCTACAATGAGCAGTTCTTC,CASSPYQGTAYNEQFF
TRBV5-6,TRBJ2-1,-,-,TGTGCCAGCAGCCAGGACTCTAAAGCCTACAATGAGCAGTTCTTC,CASSQDSKAYNEQFF
TRBV18,TRBJ2-3,-,-,TGTGCCAGCTCACCTCTAAAGACAGCTAGCACAGATACGCAGTATTTT,CASSPLKTASTDTQYF
TRBV11-3,TRBJ2-5,TRBD2,-,TGTGCCAGCAGCTTAGTGGTGGTGGGAGGGCTGCGGGAGACCCAGTACTTC,CASSLVVVGGLRETQYF
TRBV11-2,TRBJ2-3,TRBD2,-,TGTGCCAGCAGGGGACGGGAGGTCATCACAGATACGCAGTATTTT,CASRGREVITDTQYF
TRBV30,TRBJ1-2,-,-,TGTGCCTGGAGTGGTTTTCAGACGCGTGGCTACACCTTC,CAWSGFQTRGYTF
TRBV19,TRBJ2-5,-,-,TGTGCCAGTAGCTCCCTTGGGACGAAAGAGACCCAGTACTTC,CASSSLGTKETQYF
TRBV10-3,TRBJ2-6,-,-,TGTGCCACCGGGACTTCTGGGGCCAACGTCCTGACTTTC,CATGTSGANVLTF
TRBV11-2,TRBJ2-7,TRBD2,-,TGTGCCAGCAGCCCCTCTAGCGGGTGGGCCTACGAGCAGTACTTC,CASSPSSGWAYEQYF
TRBV5-4,TRBJ2-7,-,-,TGTGCCAGCAGTAGGAAGACCTACGAGCAGTACTTC,CASSRKTYEQYF
TRBV2,TRBJ2-5,TRBD1,-,TGTGCCAGCAGCCGTCCCGGGACAGGGGAAGAGACCCAGTACTTC,CASSRPGTGEETQYF
TRBV4-1,TRBJ2-5,TRBD2,-,TGCGCCAGCAGCCGGCGAGCGCCCGGGACTAGCGAAACCCCAGGGGAGACCCAGTACTTC,CASSRRAPGTSETPGETQYF
TRBV11-2,TRBJ1-5,TRBD1,-,TGTGCCAGCAGCCCTGGGACAGGGGTCCTGGAATGGCCCCAGCATTTT,CASSPGTGVLEWPQHF
TRBV19,TRBJ1-1,-,-,TGTGCCAGTAGTATAGAACCGCGGGCCATGCGCAAGACTGAAGCTTTCTTT,CASSIEPRAMRKTEAFF
TRBV10-2,TRBJ2-5,-,-,TGCGCCAGCAGTGAAATACAAGAGACCCAGTACTTC,CASSEIQETQYF
TRBV28,TRBJ1-2,-,-,TGTGCCAGCAGTTTACCGGACGGGTATAACTATGGCTACACCTTC,CASSLPDGYNYGYTF
TRBV5-5,TRBJ1-3,-,-,TGTGCCAGCAGCTTATATGGGACTGGAAACACCATATATTTT,CASSLYGTGNTIYF